Detailed here is one T cell receptor beta chain. The CDR3 sequence is 15 residues long. Germline V gives CDR1 SGHNT, CDR2 YYREEE (reference sequence). The J segment lost 6 bases and the V segment lost 7 bases, leaving 5 bases of the junction unmatched. The library came from three nested PCR rounds adapted from ARM-PCR protocols. Using its own MiXCR run on the multiplex PCR reads, TCRdb lists one record per CDR3 protein. The data hold about 60,000 distinct CDR3 sequences, with about 61% observed a single time. This sample stems from a study of tumor and adjacent non-tumor tissue in lung cancer. This sample's RNA came from whole unsorted tissue. The normal lung tissue was taken more than 3 cm from the tumor edge. Chemotherapy-naive patients with new lung cancer underwent thoracic surgery in China, August–late 2014.

The clonotype originates from a man in his 70s with non-small cell lung cancer. The rearrangement uses TRBV5-4 and TRBJ2-1; 15 nucleotides agree with TRBD2. Sequenced sample: distant non-tumor lung tissue. In DNA form, the CDR3 reads TGTGCCAGCGGCCCGGGACTAGCGGGGGGCAATGAGCAGTTCTTC. This encodes CASGPGLAGGNEQFF.